The source of this TCR beta chain is a study of blood T cell repertoires in COVID-19. Per germline, CDR1 SGDLS and CDR2 YYNGEE. V lost 0 bases and J lost 3, with 13 bases in between. CDR3 length: 15 amino acids. The table came from immunoSEQ multiplex PCR; TCRdb's copy has only in-frame clones and leaves some out. The sample records about 240,000 clones, around 90% being singletons. The source of this sequence is a man aged 30-40 years with COVID-19, enrolled during active disease. The sequencing sample was made of peripheral blood. The V and J genes are TRBV9 and TRBJ2-7; a weak D match, TRBD1 (6 bases). The CDR3: CASSVAGHNNYEQYF. CDR3 sequence (DNA): TGTGCCAGCAGCGTAGCGGGACACAATAACTACGAGCAGTACTTC.